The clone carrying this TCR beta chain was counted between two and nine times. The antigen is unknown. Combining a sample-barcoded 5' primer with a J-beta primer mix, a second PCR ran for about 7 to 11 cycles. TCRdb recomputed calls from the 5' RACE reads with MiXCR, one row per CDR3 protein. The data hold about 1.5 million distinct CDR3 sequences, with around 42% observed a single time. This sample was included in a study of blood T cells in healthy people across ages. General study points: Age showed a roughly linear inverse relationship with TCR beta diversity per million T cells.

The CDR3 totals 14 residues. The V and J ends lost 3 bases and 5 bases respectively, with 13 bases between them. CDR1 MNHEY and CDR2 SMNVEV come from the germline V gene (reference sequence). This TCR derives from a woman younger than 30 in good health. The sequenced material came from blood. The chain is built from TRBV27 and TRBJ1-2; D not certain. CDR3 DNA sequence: TGTGCCAGCAGTTTTCAGGAGTCTGGTTATGGCTACACCTTC. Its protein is CASSFQESGYGYTF.